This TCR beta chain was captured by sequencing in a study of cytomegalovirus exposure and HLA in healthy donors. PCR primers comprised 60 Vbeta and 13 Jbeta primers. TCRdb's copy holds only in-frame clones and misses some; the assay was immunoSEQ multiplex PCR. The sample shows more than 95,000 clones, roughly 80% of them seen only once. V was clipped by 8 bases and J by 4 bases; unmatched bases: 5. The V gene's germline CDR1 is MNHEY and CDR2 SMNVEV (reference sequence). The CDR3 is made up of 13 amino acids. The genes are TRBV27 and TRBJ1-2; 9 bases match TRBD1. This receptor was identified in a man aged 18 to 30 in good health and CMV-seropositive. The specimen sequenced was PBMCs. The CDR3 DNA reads TGTGCCAGCGGGGGACAGGGAACCTATGGCTACACCTTC. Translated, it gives CASGGQGTYGYTF.